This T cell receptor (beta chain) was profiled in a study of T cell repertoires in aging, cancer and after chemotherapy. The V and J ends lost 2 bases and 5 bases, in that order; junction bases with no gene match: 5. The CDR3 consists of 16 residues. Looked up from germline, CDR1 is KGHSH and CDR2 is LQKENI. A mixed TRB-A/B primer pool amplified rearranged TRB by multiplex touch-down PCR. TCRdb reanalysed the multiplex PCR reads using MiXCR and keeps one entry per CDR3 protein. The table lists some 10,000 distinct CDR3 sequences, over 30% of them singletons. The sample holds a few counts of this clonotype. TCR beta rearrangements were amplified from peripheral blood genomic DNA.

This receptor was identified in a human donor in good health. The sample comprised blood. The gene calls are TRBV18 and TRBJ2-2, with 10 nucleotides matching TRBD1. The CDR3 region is CASSPSGTGVTGELFF. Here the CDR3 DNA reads TGTGCCAGCTCACCATCCGGGACAGGGGTTACCGGGGAGCTGTTTTTT.